These 14 T cell receptor beta chains came from one sample sequenced in a study of a mutant IDH1 vaccine in newly diagnosed glioma. Time point given: week 23, last vaccination. Doses of 300 ug of mutant IDH1 20-mer peptide were given with topical imiquimod. TCRdb's table, derived via immunoSEQ multiplex PCR, lists solely in-frame clones and lacks some. Among 60,000 or so clones listed, roughly 85% were seen once. These receptors' targets are unknown. Sequenced here: PBMCs, sampled from a glioma patient whose treatment included an IDH1 peptide vaccine. The receptors stem from a man aged 30 to 39 with glioma.

The chain joins TRBV6-5 to TRBJ1-4; D is unclear. Germline V lookup: CDR1 MNHEY, CDR2 SVGAGI. CDR3 size: 15 residues. V lost 2 bases, J lost 3 bases, and 10 bases lay in between. The chain's CDR3 is CASSYERASNEKLFF. CDR3 in DNA: TGTGCCAGCAGTTACGAGAGGGCCTCTAATGAAAAACTGTTTTTT.

V is TRBV6-6 and J is TRBJ2-7; 9 bases are shared with TRBD1. Germline values: CDR1 MNHNY, CDR2 SVGAGI (reference sequence). V lost 4 bases and J lost 0; bases outside the gene matches: 1. CDR3 length: 14 amino acids. The CDR3 bases are TGTGCCAGCAGTTTGGGACAGGGCTCCTACGAGCAGTACTTC. Its protein product is CASSLGQGSYEQYF.

The chain has TRBV6-5 and TRBJ2-3, with D possibly matching TRBD1 (6 bases). The germline V gene encodes CDR1 MNHEY and CDR2 SVGAGI. Trimming stripped 10 bases from V and 6 bases from J, with 20 bases between. The CDR3 is made up of 14 amino acids. In nucleotides, the CDR3 is TGTGCCACCGGGACATACGGGCTCGGTGATACGCAGTATTTT. Its translation is CATGTYGLGDTQYF.

The rearrangement links TRBV19 to TRBJ2-7; a weak D match, TRBD1 (7 bases). CDR1 is LNHDA and CDR2 is SQIVND in the germline V gene (reference sequence). Trimming removed 7 bases at V and 7 bases at J, with 17 bases between. CDR3 length equals 13 residues. CDR3 in amino acids: CASNSGQGGEQYF. The CDR3 nucleotides are TGTGCCAGTAACAGCGGGCAGGGGGGTGAGCAGTACTTC.

The rearrangement uses TRBV6-5 and TRBJ2-3; 7 bases match TRBD1. After removal of 1 base from V and 0 bases from J, the junction contained 1 base not matched to a gene. This CDR3 spans 15 amino acids. The germline gives CDR1 MNHEY, CDR2 SVGAGI. The CDR3 reads CASSYLGQSTDTQYF. CDR3 nucleotides: TGTGCCAGCAGTTACTTGGGACAGAGCACAGATACGCAGTATTTT.

The gene calls are TRBV10-3 and TRBJ1-1; a possible D gene is TRBD1 (6 bases). The CDR3 covers 15 residues. The ends were cut back, 0 bases at V and 7 bases at J, with 15 bases in the middle. Per germline, CDR1 ENHRY and CDR2 SYGVKD. The CDR3 reads CAISESGGARGEAFF. CDR3 in DNA: TGTGCCATCAGTGAGTCGGGGGGGGCCAGGGGTGAAGCTTTCTTT.

This clone occurred a few times. CDR3 bases: TGTGCCAGCAGTATTAACTATGGCTACACCTTC. Translated: CASSINYGYTF. The genes are TRBV28 and TRBJ1-2; D unclear. Germline CDR1 MDHEN, CDR2 SYDVKM. The CDR3 has 11 residues. V shed 5 bases and J shed 1 base, with 2 bases lying between them.

CDR3 protein: CASSRGTGEYEQYF. CDR3 sequence (DNA): TGCGCCAGCAGCAGGGGGACAGGGGAATACGAGCAGTACTTC. The chain uses TRBV5-1 and TRBJ2-7, with TRBD1 identical over 10 bases. The germline gives CDR1 SGHRS, CDR2 YFSETQ. V shed 4 bases, J shed 4 bases, and the junction held 5 bases outside the gene matches. The CDR3 runs 14 residues.

The chain is built from TRBV5-4 and TRBJ1-6; D is uncertain. The CDR3 runs 14 residues. V gave up 5 bases and J gave up 10 bases, with 16 bases separating them. CDR1 is SGHNT, CDR2 YYREEE, per germline (reference sequence). CDR3: CASSPQRVASPLHF. The CDR3 bases are TGTGCCAGCAGTCCTCAGCGTGTAGCGTCACCCCTCCACTTT.

This clone was seen just once. The V gene is TRBV18, the J gene TRBJ1-1; D not certain. The CDR3 runs to 15 residues. Trimming took 3 bases from V and 1 from J, leaving 12 bases between them. The germline V gene encodes CDR1 KGHSH and CDR2 LQKENI. The CDR3, as DNA: TGTGCCAGCTCACCTTCAGACAACCCGAACACTGAAGCTTTCTTT. It yields the protein CASSPSDNPNTEAFF.

V and J are TRBV28 and TRBJ2-7; D is unclear. The germline gives CDR1 MDHEN, CDR2 SYDVKM. V lost 10 bases and J lost 3, with 13 bases in between. The CDR3 length is 12 residues. The CDR3 region has the DNA TGTGCCACCAGCAGCGAGGTCTACGAGCAGTACTTC. Protein product: CATSSEVYEQYF. The complete variable domain, with remaining parts taken from reference TRBV28 and TRBJ2-7, reads DVKVTQSSRYLVKRTGEKVFLECVQDMDHENMFWYRQDPGLGLRLIYFSYDVKMKEKGDIPEGYSVSREKKERFSLILESASTNQTSMYLCATSSEVYEQYFGPGTRLTVT.

V and J are TRBV5-5 and TRBJ2-7; no firm D call. Germline-derived CDR1 and CDR2 are SGHKS and YYEKEE (reference sequence). Trimming removed 4 bases from V and 3 bases from J, with 14 bases in between. The CDR3 is made up of 14 amino acids. CDR3 DNA sequence: TGTGCCAGCAGCCAGGAGTCAAGGTTCTACGAGCAGTACTTC. It is translated as CASSQESRFYEQYF.

V gene TRBV18 combines with J gene TRBJ1-1; D ambiguous. Germline V CDR1 and CDR2: KGHSH, LQKENI. V was trimmed by 4 bases and J by 1 base, leaving 7 bases between them. This CDR3 has 13 amino acids. CDR3 in amino acids: CASSLPRNTEAFF. The CDR3 nucleotides read TGTGCCAGCTCACTGCCACGGAACACTGAAGCTTTCTTT.

This rearrangement joins TRBV7-9 to TRBJ1-2, with a weak D call TRBD1 (6 bases). CDR3 length equals 13 residues. Per germline, CDR1 SEHNR and CDR2 FQNEAQ (reference sequence). Trimming pared 5 bases from V and 5 bases from J, leaving 12 bases between. The chain's CDR3 is CASSRATGYGYTF. The CDR3 DNA sequence: TGTGCCAGCAGCCGAGCTACAGGGTATGGCTACACCTTC.